This T cell receptor (beta chain) was sequenced for a study of shared clonotypes between healthy human individuals. CDR3 length: 11 amino acids. V was trimmed by 1 base and J by 7 bases, leaving 3 bases between them. The V gene's germline CDR1 is SGHTS and CDR2 YDEGEE. Some clones are missing from TCRdb's copy, which holds only in-frame ones; the method was immunoSEQ multiplex PCR. Seen here are millions of clones, roughly 96% observed once, and the top ten hold approximately 0.13%. The chain has TRBV5-8 and TRBJ2-1; no firm D call. Specimen: naive CD4+ T cells sorted from blood. Subset denoted: CD45RA+ positively selected. This sequence was found in a man aged 18-30 years in good health. The CDR3 here is CASSLWNEQFF. The CDR3 coding sequence is TGTGCCAGCAGCTTGTGGAATGAGCAGTTCTTC.